The clone carrying this TCR beta chain was counted once. Its antigen is unknown. Per germline, CDR1 SGDLS and CDR2 YYNGEE. The CDR3 has 13 amino acids. V lost 2 bases to trimming and J lost 9 bases, with 13 bases between them. The record originates from a study of OX40 agonist ivuxolimab in advanced cancers. Study-level information: The patients received agonistic anti-OX40 (CD134) antibody ivuxolimab. Patients achieving partial responses numbered three: one hepatocellular carcinoma case and two cutaneous melanoma cases. Findings and limits, study-wide: In the 0.1 to 3.0 mg/kg range, CD4+ and CD8+ blood T cells had expanded clonally by week 6.

Produced via immunoSEQ multiplex PCR; TCRdb's table is partial and in-frame only. The sample includes about 100,000 clones, under 90% seen only once; the top ten take about 5.5%. The rearrangement uses TRBV9 and TRBJ2-3; D is unresolved. The material was CD4+ or CD8+ T cells sorted from blood, obtained in a trial of the OX40 agonist ivuxolimab. The sequence was obtained from an adult with an advanced solid tumor such as melanoma, head and neck, liver or kidney cancer. CDR3 protein: CASSVDSPQTQYF. The DNA for the CDR3 is TGTGCCAGCAGCGTCGACTCCCCCCAAACGCAGTATTTT.